These T cell receptor beta chains were read from a single sample in a study of PD-L1 blockade in urothelial cancer. Repertoires were generated with immunoSEQ multiplex PCR, while TCRdb's copy carries only in-frame clones and drops some. The sample holds some 30,000 clones, 87% seen once. The input for sequencing was PBMCs, taken around atezolizumab (anti-PD-L1) treatment. The receptors were gathered from a man aged 50 or older with urothelial cancer. Both conserved end residues are part of each CDR3. The D gene is left open where the match is weak.

D | J | V | CDR3
TRBD1 | TRBJ1-4 | TRBV6-4 | CASCPTGGEANEKLFF
TRBD1 | TRBJ2-4 | TRBV4-1 | CASSQEDRVGNIQYF
NA | TRBJ2-7 | TRBV20-1 | CSARGPYEQYF
TRBD1 | TRBJ2-1 | TRBV19 | CASSWDRSSYNEQFF
NA | TRBJ1-5 | TRBV19 | CASSIATGRSNQPQHF
NA | TRBJ2-2 | TRBV7-8 | CASSSYTGMKPGELFF
NA | TRBJ1-5 | TRBV7-8 | CASSSRGGHQPQHF
TRBD1 | TRBJ2-3 | TRBV28 | CASSLGTGRRGTDTQYF
NA | TRBJ1-6 | TRBV9 | CASSVAAGNNSPLHF
NA | TRBJ1-5 | TRBV27 | CASSLKVGRNQPQHF
NA | TRBJ1-5 | TRBV12-5 | CASGLVFSPDSNQPQHF
TRBD1 | TRBJ2-2 | TRBV5-1 | CASSATGENTGELFF
TRBD1 | TRBJ1-1 | TRBV5-1 | CASSSRQGAYFEAFF
TRBD2 | TRBJ2-7 | TRBV20-1 | CSGKAGVLQYF
NA | TRBJ2-2 | TRBV2 | CASRFSNTGELFF
TRBD1 | TRBJ1-1 | TRBV6-1 | CASTWGQGNTEAFF
TRBD1 | TRBJ2-3 | TRBV11-2 | CASSSNRGVATDTQYF
TRBD1 | TRBJ1-4 | TRBV2 | CASRSGTGVFNEKLFF
NA | TRBJ2-7 | TRBV10-3 | CAISDKTYEQYF
TRBD1 | TRBJ2-2 | TRBV10-3 | CATTWGQVNTGELFF
TRBD1 | TRBJ1-2 | TRBV7-3 | CASSSARQGMNGYTF
NA | TRBJ1-4 | TRBV6-5 | CASSYSRGTNEKLFF
TRBD1 | TRBJ2-3 | TRBV11-2 | CASSSLQGPYPDTQYF
TRBD1 | TRBJ1-5 | TRBV27 | CASSSTGGFNQPQHF
NA | TRBJ2-5 | TRBV19 | CASRQAGETQYF
NA | TRBJ1-2 | TRBV2 | CARQGGGAGGYTF
NA | TRBJ2-5 | TRBV29-1 | CSVRTGGETQYF
TRBD1 | TRBJ2-5 | TRBV7-9 | CASSPGGLQETQYF
NA | TRBJ2-2 | TRBV30 | CAWERLDTGELFF
TRBD1 | TRBJ2-5 | TRBV19 | CASSLGTGPFRGTQYF
TRBD1 | TRBJ1-2 | TRBV11-2 | CASSGLRDRVHGYTF
TRBD1 | TRBJ1-2 | TRBV4-1 | CASSQGRTGRNYGYTF
NA | TRBJ1-4 | TRBV10-3 | CAISESKTGWNEKLFF
TRBD1 | TRBJ1-6 | TRBV19 | CASTTRGTVNSPLHF
TRBD2 | TRBJ2-3 | TRBV2 | CASSGAGVVTDTQYF
NA | TRBJ1-5 | TRBV6-1 | CASSLSNQPQHF
NA | TRBJ2-5 | TRBV18 | CASSPYARETQYF
NA | TRBJ2-5 | TRBV6-5 | CASRHWPNGETQYF
NA | TRBJ2-3 | TRBV27 | CASRTGVVTSTDTQYF
TRBD1 | TRBJ2-7 | TRBV27 | CASSLDRGTAYEQYF
TRBD1 | TRBJ2-7 | TRBV7-9 | CASSPRTGHYEQYF
NA | TRBJ1-5 | TRBV7-2 | CASSLDKAQHF
TRBD2 | TRBJ2-4 | TRBV7-9 | CASSSGTSGDIQYF
NA | TRBJ1-1 | TRBV6-1 | CASSEAGRNFF
NA | TRBJ1-1 | TRBV30 | CAWYRPAGAKAFF
NA | TRBJ2-3 | TRBV6-1 | CASSGRGDLVTDTQYF
NA | TRBJ2-7 | TRBV4-2 | CASSQVQETYEQYF
NA | TRBJ2-4 | TRBV2 | CASVLVAKNIQYF
TRBD1 | TRBJ1-2 | TRBV7-9 | CASSLFQGAYGYTF
TRBD2 | TRBJ2-5 | TRBV4-1 | CASSQEGPQAGGKFGQETQYF
NA | TRBJ1-2 | TRBV2 | CASSHQGTYGYTF
NA | TRBJ1-2 | TRBV2 | CASSVYSGYTF